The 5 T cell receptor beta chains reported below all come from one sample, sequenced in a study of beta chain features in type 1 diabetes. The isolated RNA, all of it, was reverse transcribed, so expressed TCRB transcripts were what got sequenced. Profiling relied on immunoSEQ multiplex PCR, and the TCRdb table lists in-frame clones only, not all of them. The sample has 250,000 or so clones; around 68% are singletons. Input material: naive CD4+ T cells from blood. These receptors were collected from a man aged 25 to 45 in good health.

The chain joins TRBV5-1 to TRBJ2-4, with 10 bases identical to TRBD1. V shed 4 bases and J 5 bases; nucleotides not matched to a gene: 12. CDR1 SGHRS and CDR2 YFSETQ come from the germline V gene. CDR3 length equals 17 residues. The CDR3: CASSGDPGTGVENIQYF. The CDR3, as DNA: TGCGCCAGCAGCGGGGACCCCGGGACAGGGGTGGAAAACATTCAGTACTTC.

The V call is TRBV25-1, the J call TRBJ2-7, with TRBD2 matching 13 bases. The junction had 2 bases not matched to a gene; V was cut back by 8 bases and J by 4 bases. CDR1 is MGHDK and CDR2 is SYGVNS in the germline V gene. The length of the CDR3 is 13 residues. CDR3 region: CASRTSGSYEQYF. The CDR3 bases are TGTGCCAGCCGGACTAGCGGGAGTTACGAGCAGTACTTC.

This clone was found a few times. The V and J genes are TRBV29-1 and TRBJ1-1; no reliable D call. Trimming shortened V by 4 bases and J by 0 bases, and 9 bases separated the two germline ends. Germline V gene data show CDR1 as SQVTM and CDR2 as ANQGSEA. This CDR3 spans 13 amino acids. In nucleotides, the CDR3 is TGCAGCGTTGCGCGCAAATTGAACACTGAAGCTTTCTTT. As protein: CSVARKLNTEAFF.

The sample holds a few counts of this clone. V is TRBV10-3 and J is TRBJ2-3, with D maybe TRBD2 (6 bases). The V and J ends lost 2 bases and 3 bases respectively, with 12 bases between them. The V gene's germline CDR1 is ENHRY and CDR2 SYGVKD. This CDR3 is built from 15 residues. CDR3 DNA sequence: TGTGCCATCAGTGAGCGGCTAGCGAAGACAGATACGCAGTATTTT. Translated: CAISERLAKTDTQYF.

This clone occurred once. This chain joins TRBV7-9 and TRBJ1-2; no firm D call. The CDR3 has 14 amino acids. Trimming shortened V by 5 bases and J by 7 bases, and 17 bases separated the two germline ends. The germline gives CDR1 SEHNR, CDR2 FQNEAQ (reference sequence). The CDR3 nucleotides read TGTGCCAGCAGCCTAAGCGGCGGGAAGGCTGGCTACACCTTC. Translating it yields CASSLSGGKAGYTF.